A single T cell receptor beta chain is shown here with its context. The data stem from a study of blood T cell repertoires in COVID-19. Turning to the study itself: The analysed material was cDNA or gDNA that came from T cells, B-cell-depleted T cells, or PBMCs.

In the original workflow: Reference gene primer amplification gave estimated nucleated cell counts. The table came from immunoSEQ multiplex PCR; TCRdb's copy has only in-frame clones and leaves some out. The V and J calls and the clone size are those of that table, but D and trimming were determined from the DNA. The repertoire holds 240,000 or so clones, with 80% to 90% as singletons. The CDR3 extends over 16 amino acids. Trimming removed 8 bases from V and 4 bases from J, with 24 bases in between. CDR1 MNHEY and CDR2 SMNVEV come from the germline V gene (reference sequence). Participants came from about 24 US areas, aged roughly 18 to 95 years. Recovery among Cohort 3 donors was established by two negative PCRs, clearance, or symptom resolution.

This chain joins TRBV27 and TRBJ2-7; TRBD2 is a possible D gene (7 bases). This TCR was recovered from a man aged 35 to 55 who had recovered from COVID-19. Sequenced material: PBMCs or T cells enriched from blood (not recorded which). The CDR3 loop is CASGGRGTQDFYEQYF. CDR3 sequence (DNA): TGTGCCAGCGGGGGGAGGGGGACCCAAGATTTTTACGAGCAGTACTTC.